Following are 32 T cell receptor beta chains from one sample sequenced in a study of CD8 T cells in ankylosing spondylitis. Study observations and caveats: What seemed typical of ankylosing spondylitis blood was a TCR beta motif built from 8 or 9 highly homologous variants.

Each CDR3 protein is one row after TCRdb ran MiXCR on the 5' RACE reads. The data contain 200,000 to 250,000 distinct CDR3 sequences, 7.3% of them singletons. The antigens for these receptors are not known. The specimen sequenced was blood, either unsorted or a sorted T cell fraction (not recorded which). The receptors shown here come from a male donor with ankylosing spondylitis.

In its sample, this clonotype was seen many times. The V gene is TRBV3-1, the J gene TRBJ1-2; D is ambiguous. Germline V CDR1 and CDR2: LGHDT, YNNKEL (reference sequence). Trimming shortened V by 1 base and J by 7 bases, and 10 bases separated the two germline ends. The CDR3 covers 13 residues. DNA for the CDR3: TGTGCCAGCAGCCAAGTCGACAATGGTGGCTACACCTTC. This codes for CASSQVDNGGYTF.

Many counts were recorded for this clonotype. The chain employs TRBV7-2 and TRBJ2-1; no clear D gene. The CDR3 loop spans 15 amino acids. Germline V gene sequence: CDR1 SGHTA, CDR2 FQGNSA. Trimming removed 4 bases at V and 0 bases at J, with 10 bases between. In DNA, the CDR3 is TGTGCCAGCAGCTCCTTCTACAGCTCCTACAATGAGCAGTTCTTC. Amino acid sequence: CASSSFYSSYNEQFF.

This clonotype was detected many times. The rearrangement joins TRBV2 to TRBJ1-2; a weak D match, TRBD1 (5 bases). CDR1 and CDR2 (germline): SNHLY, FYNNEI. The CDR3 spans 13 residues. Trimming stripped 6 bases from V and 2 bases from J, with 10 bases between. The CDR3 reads CASRLTGNYGYTF. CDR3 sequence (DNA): TGTGCCAGCAGACTAACAGGCAACTATGGCTACACCTTC.

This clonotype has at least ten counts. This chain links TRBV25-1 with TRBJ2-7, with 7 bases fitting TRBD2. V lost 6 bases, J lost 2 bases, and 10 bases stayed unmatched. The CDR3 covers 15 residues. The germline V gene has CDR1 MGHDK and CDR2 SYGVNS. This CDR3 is CASSPRRGETYEQYF. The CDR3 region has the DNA TGTGCCAGCAGCCCCAGACGGGGGGAAACCTACGAGCAGTACTTC.

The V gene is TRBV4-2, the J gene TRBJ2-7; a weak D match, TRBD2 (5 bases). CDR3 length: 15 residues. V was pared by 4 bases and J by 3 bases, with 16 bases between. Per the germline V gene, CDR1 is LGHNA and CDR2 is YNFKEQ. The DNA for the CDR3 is TGTGCCAGCAGCCCCGCCCGGGGTCTTGTCTACGAGCAGTACTTC. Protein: CASSPARGLVYEQYF.

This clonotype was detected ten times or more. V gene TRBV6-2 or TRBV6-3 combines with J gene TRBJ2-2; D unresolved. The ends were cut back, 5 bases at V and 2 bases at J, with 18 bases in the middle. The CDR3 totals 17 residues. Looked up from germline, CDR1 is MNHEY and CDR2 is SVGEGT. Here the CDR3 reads CASSDLVGNANTGELFF. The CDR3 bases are TGTGCCAGCAGTGACCTAGTAGGGAACGCTAACACCGGGGAGCTGTTTTTT.

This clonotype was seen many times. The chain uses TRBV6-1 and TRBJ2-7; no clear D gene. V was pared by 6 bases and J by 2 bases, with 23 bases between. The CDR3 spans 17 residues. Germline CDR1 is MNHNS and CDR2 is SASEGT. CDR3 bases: TGTGCCAGCAGGCAGCTCTCAACTTGGGTCTCGACCTACGAGCAGTACTTC. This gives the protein CASRQLSTWVSTYEQYF.

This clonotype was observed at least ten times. CDR3 sequence: CASSQSGTHEQYF. The CDR3 DNA sequence: TGCGCCAGCAGCCAGTCCGGGACCCACGAGCAGTACTTC. J is TRBJ2-7 and V is TRBV4-1; D assignment may be TRBD1 or TRBD2 (5 bases each). The CDR3 is made up of 13 amino acids. Trimming removed 3 bases at V and 5 bases at J, with 11 bases between. Germline assignment: CDR1 MGHRA and CDR2 YSYEKL.

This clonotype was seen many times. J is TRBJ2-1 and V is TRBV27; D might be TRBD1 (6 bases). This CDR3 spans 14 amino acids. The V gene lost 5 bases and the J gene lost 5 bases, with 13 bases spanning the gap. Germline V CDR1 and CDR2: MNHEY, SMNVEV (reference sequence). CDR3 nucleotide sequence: TGTGCCAGCAGTGTCGGGACACCTCACAATGAGCAGTTCTTC. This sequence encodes CASSVGTPHNEQFF.

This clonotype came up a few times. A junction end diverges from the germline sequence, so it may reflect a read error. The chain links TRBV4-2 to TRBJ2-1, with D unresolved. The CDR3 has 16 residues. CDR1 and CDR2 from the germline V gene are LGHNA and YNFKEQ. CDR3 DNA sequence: TGTGCCAGCAGCCCCTATTCTGGGCCTTTATACACTGAGCAGTTCTTC. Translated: CASSPYSGPLYTEQFF.

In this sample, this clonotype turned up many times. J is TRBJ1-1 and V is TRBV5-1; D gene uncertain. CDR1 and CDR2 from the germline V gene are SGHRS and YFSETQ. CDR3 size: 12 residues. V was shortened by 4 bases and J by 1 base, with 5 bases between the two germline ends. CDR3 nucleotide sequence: TGCGCCAGCAGCGTAACGAACACTGAAGCTTTCTTT. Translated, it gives CASSVTNTEAFF.

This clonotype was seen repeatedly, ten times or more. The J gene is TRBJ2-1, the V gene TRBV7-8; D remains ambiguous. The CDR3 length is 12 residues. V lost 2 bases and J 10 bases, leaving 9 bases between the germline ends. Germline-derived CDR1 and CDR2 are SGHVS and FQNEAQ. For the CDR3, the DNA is TGTGCCAGCAGCTTACTTGGCAGAGAGCAGTTCTTC. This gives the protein CASSLLGREQFF.

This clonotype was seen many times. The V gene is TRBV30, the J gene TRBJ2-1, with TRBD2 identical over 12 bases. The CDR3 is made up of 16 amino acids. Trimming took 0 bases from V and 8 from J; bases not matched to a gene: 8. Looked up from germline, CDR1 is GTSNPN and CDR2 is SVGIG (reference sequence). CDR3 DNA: TGTGCCTGGAGTGTACGTCTAGCGGGGGGGCGAGATGAGCAGTTCTTC. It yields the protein CAWSVRLAGGRDEQFF.

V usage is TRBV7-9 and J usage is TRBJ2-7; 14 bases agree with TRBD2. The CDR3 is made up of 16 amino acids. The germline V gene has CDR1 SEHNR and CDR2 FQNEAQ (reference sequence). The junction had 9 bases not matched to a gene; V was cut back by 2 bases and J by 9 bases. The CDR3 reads CASSLLAGTSGGVQYF. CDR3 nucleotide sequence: TGTGCCAGCAGCTTATTAGCCGGGACTAGCGGGGGTGTGCAGTACTTC.

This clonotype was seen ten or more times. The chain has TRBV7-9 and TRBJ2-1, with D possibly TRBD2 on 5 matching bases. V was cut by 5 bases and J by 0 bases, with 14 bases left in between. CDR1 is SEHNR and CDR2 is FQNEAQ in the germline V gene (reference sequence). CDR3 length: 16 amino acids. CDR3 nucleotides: TGTGCCAGCAGCCCTCACGAGGGCAGCTCCTACAATGAGCAGTTCTTC. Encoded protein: CASSPHEGSSYNEQFF. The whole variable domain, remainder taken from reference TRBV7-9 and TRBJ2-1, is DTGVSQNPRHKITKRGQNVTFRCDPISEHNRLYWYRQTLGQGPEFLTYFQNEAQLEKSRLLSDRFSAERPKGSFSTLEIQRTEQGDSAMYLCASSPHEGSSYNEQFFGPGTRLTVL.

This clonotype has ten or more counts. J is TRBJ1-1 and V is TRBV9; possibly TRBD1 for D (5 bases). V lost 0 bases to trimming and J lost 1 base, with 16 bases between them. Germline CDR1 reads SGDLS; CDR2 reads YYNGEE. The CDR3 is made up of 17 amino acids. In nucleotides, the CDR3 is TGTGCCAGCAGCGTAGGGGCAGGGCCCAAACCGAACACTGAAGCTTTCTTT. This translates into CASSVGAGPKPNTEAFF.

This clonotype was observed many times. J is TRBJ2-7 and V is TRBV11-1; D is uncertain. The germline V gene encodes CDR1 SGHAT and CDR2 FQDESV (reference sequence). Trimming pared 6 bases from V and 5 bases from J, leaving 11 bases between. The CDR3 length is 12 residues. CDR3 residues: CASRSPADEQYF. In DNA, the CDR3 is TGTGCCAGCAGGTCGCCTGCGGACGAGCAGTACTTC.

CDR3 loop: CASSPSRGRRYEQYF. CDR3 nucleotides: TGTGCCAGCAGTCCTAGCCGGGGACGACGCTACGAGCAGTACTTC. This chain links TRBV7-6 with TRBJ2-7; TRBD1 or TRBD2 may be the D gene (5 bases each). There are 15 residues in the CDR3. The ends were cut back, 6 bases at V and 3 bases at J, with 18 bases in the middle. CDR1 is SGHVS, CDR2 FNYEAQ, per germline. The full variable domain, in which reference TRBV7-6 and TRBJ2-7 provide the parts outside the CDR3, is GAGVSQSPRYKVTKRGQDVALRCDPISGHVSLYWYRQALGQGPEFLTYFNYEAQQDKSGLPNDRFSAERPEGSISTLTIQRTEQRDSAMYRCASSPSRGRRYEQYFGPGTRLTVT.

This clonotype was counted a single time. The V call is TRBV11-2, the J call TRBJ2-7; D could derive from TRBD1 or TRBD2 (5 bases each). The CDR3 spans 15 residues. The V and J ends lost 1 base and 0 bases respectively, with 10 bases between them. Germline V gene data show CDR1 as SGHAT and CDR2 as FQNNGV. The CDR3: CASSLGGSVSYEQYF. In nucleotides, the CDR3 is TGTGCCAGCAGCTTAGGGGGGTCCGTCTCCTACGAGCAGTACTTC.

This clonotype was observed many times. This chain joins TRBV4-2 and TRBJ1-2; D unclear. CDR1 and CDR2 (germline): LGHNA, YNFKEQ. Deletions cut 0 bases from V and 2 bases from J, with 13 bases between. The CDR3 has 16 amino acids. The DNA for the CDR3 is TGTGCCAGCAGCCAAGAAACGACACTTCAGAACTATGGCTACACCTTC. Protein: CASSQETTLQNYGYTF.

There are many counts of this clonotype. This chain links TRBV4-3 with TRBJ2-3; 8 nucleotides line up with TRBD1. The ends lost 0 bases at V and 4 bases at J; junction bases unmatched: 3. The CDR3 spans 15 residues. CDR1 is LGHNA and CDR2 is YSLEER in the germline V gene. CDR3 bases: TGCGCCAGCAGCCAAGATGAGACAGGGGCAGATACGCAGTATTTT. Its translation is CASSQDETGADTQYF.

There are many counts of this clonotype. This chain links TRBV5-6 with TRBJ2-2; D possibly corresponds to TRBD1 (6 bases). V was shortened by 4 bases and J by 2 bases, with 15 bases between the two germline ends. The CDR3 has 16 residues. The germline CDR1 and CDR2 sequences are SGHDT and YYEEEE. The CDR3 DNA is TGTGCCAGCAGCCCGCCAGGGGTTGTAAACACCGGGGAGCTGTTTTTT. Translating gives CASSPPGVVNTGELFF. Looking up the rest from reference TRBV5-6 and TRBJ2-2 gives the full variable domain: DAGVTQSPTHLIKTRGQQVTLRCSPKSGHDTVSWYQQALGQGPQFIFQYYEEEERQRGNFPDRFSGHQFPNYSSELNVNALLLGDSALYLCASSPPGVVNTGELFFGEGSRLTVL.

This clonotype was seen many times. The DNA of the CDR3 is TGTGCCAGCAGTTCGGGACTAGCGGGAGAGGTGCAGTACTTC. It codes for CASSSGLAGEVQYF. The V call is TRBV27, the J call TRBJ2-7; 14 bases are a match to TRBD2. J lost 9 bases, V lost 4 bases, and 5 bases had no gene match. Germline loops: CDR1 MNHEY, CDR2 SMNVEV (reference sequence). CDR3 length: 14 amino acids.

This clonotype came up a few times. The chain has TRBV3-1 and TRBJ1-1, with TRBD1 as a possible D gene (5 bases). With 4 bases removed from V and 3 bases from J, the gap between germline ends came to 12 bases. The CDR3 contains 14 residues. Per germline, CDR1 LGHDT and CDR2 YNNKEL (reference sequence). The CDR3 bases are TGTGCCAGCAGCCCTCGACAGACTCACACTGAAGCTTTCTTT. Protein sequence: CASSPRQTHTEAFF.

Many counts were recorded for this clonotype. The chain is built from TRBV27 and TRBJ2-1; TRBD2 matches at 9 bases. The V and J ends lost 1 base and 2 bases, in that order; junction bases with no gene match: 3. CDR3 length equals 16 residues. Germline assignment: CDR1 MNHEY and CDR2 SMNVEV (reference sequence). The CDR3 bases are TGTGCCAGCAGTTTATGGACTAGCGCGGCCTACAATGAGCAGTTCTTC. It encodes CASSLWTSAAYNEQFF.

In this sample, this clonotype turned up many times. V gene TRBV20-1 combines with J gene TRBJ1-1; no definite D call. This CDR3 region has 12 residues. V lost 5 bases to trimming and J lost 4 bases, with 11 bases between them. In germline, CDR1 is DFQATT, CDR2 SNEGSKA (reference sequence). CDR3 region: CSASEIGTEAFF. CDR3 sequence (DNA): TGCAGTGCTTCGGAAATAGGCACTGAAGCTTTCTTT.

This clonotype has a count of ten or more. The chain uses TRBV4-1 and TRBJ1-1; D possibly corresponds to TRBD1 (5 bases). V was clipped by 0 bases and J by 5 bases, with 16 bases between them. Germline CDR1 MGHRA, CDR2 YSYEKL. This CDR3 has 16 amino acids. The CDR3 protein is CASSQEGYPGVTEAFF. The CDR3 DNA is TGCGCCAGCAGCCAAGAAGGATACCCGGGGGTTACTGAAGCTTTCTTT.

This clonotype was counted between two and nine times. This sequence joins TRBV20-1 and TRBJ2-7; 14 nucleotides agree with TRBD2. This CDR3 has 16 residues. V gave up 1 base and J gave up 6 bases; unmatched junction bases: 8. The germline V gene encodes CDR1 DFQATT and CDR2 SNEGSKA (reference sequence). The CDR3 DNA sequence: TGCAGTGCTAGAGCGCCCCCGGGACTAGCGGGAGCCGAGCAGTACTTC. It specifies CSARAPPGLAGAEQYF.

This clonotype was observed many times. CDR3 in amino acids: CASNFGLTGRNADTQYF. CDR3 DNA sequence: TGTGCCAGCAACTTCGGTCTCACAGGGAGGAACGCAGATACGCAGTATTTT. This chain uses TRBV7-9 with TRBJ2-3; D tentatively fits TRBD1 or TRBD2 (6 bases each). V was cut by 7 bases and J by 4 bases, with 24 bases left in between. Germline V gene data show CDR1 as SEHNR and CDR2 as FQNEAQ (reference sequence). The CDR3 spans 17 residues.

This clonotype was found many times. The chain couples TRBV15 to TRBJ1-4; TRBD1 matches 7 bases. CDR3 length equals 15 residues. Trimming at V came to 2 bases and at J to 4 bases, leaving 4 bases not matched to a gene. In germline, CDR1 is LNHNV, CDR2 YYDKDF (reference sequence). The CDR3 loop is CATSRRTGYNEKLFF. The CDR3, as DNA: TGTGCCACCAGCAGACGGACAGGATATAATGAAAAACTGTTTTTT.

CDR3 coding DNA: TGTGCCGTATCTATGGTCCTAGACCAAGAGACCCAGTACTTC. It codes for CAVSMVLDQETQYF. This rearrangement joins TRBV28 to TRBJ2-5; D is unresolved. CDR1 is MDHEN and CDR2 is SYDVKM in the germline V gene. This CDR3 has 14 residues. V was shortened by 11 bases and J by 0 bases, with 16 bases between the two germline ends.

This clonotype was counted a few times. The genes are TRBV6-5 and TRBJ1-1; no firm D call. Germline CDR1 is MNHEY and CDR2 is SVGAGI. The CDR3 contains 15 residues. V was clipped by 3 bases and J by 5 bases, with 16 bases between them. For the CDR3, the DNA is TGTGCCAGCAGTTATAGTCCAATCAGTGGGACTGAAGCTTTCTTT. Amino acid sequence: CASSYSPISGTEAFF.